The 14 T cell receptor beta chains below all came from one sample that was sequenced in a study of T-cell reconstitution after alpha-beta-depleted transplantation in children. Unique molecular identifiers were used in preparing the TCRbeta library. TCRdb reprocessed the PCR reads with MiXCR, giving one entry per CDR3 protein. The sample yields roughly 500,000 distinct CDR3 sequences, roughly a tenth seen once. The sequenced sample was PBMCs, obtained before TCRalphabeta/CD19-depleted stem cell transplant. The receptors here all came from a child aged 2 to 10 with inherited bone marrow failure, due to receive a stem cell transplant.

This clonotype was picked up many times. This chain connects TRBV27 to TRBJ2-7, with 9 bases identical to TRBD2. With 4 bases clipped from V and 3 bases from J, the junction kept 10 bases outside the gene matches. The CDR3 sequence is 16 residues long. The V gene's germline CDR1 is MNHEY and CDR2 SMNVEV (reference sequence). In DNA, the CDR3 is TGTGCCAGCAGTTCTCTGGGGACTAGCCGCGTCTACGAGCAGTACTTC. It is translated as CASSSLGTSRVYEQYF.

This clonotype occurred many times. The chain combines TRBV5-1 with TRBJ1-1, with D possibly being TRBD1 (5 bases). The length of the CDR3 is 15 residues. Trimming left V 4 bases short and J 1 base short, with 14 bases between. Germline CDR1 SGHRS, CDR2 YFSETQ. CDR3 sequence (DNA): TGCGCCAGCAGCGGTCAGTGGGGGTCGAACACTGAAGCTTTCTTT. It codes for CASSGQWGSNTEAFF.

This clonotype was counted many times. V and J are TRBV29-1 and TRBJ1-2, with D hard to call. Trimming removed 4 bases at V and 3 bases at J, with 6 bases between. Germline values: CDR1 SQVTM, CDR2 ANQGSEA. The CDR3 totals 11 residues. The CDR3 here is CSVGLDYGYTF. CDR3 DNA: TGCAGCGTTGGGTTGGACTATGGCTACACCTTC.

This clonotype was observed many times. V and J are TRBV29-1 and TRBJ2-4, with D unclear. V lost 4 bases and J lost 1, with 14 bases in between. The length of the CDR3 is 15 residues. Germline CDR1 reads SQVTM; CDR2 reads ANQGSEA. CDR3 sequence: CSVVIGVVAKNIQYF. Here the CDR3 DNA reads TGCAGCGTTGTAATTGGGGTGGTTGCCAAAAACATTCAGTACTTC.

This clonotype has at least ten counts. J is TRBJ1-2 and V is TRBV4-2; D unresolved. This CDR3 comprises 14 residues. V dropped 0 bases and J dropped 5 bases, with 10 bases sitting between them. Germline-derived CDR1 and CDR2 are LGHNA and YNFKEQ. Written as DNA, the CDR3 is TGTGCCAGCAGCCAAGACGCCCGATATTATGGCTACACCTTC. Protein product: CASSQDARYYGYTF.

This clonotype was found many times. The chain employs TRBV6-5 and TRBJ2-3; 9 nucleotides align to TRBD2. V trimming: 2 bases; J trimming: 3 bases; junction bases outside the gene matches: 3. Germline V CDR1 and CDR2: MNHEY, SVGAGI. The CDR3 loop spans 15 amino acids. The CDR3 coding sequence is TGTGCCAGCAGTTACGCGGGAGGGGGGACAGATACGCAGTATTTT. Translating gives CASSYAGGGTDTQYF.

This clonotype has ten or more counts. The gene calls are TRBV20-1 and TRBJ1-5; TRBD1 is a possible D gene (6 bases). There are 13 residues in the CDR3. V shed 4 bases and J shed 3 bases, with 10 bases lying between them. From germline, CDR1 is DFQATT and CDR2 SNEGSKA (reference sequence). CDR3: CSAKGDNNQPQHF. CDR3 nucleotides: TGCAGTGCTAAAGGGGACAACAATCAGCCCCAGCATTTT.

This clonotype was seen repeatedly, ten times or more. V is TRBV10-2 and J is TRBJ1-1; no clear D gene. Trimming removed 3 bases from V and 0 bases from J, with 8 bases in between. Germline V gives CDR1 WSHSY, CDR2 SAAADI. The CDR3 has 14 amino acids. The CDR3 here is CASSDPLVNTEAFF. CDR3 sequence (DNA): TGCGCCAGCAGTGACCCCTTGGTGAACACTGAAGCTTTCTTT.

This clonotype was seen a handful of times. The chain carries TRBV20-1 and TRBJ2-1, with 9 bases aligning to TRBD2. Germline CDR1 DFQATT, CDR2 SNEGSKA (reference sequence). The CDR3 spans 16 residues. With V trimmed by 1 base and J by 2 bases, 6 bases remained unmatched. DNA of the CDR3: TGCAGTGCTAGAGGTGTAGCGGGAGCCACCTACAATGAGCAGTTCTTC. Its translation is CSARGVAGATYNEQFF.

This clonotype has ten or more counts. The CDR3 spells CASSGTGTGVPKNIQYF. The CDR3, as DNA: TGTGCCAGCAGTGGAACAGGGACGGGAGTACCCAAAAACATTCAGTACTTC. The rearrangement uses TRBV6-1 and TRBJ2-4; D is perhaps TRBD1 or TRBD2 (6 bases each). Germline values: CDR1 MNHNS, CDR2 SASEGT. The CDR3 loop spans 17 amino acids. Trimming cost V 4 bases and J 2 bases, with 18 bases left between them.

The sample holds a few counts of this clonotype. The rearrangement links TRBV7-8 to TRBJ1-5; D gene uncertain. Germline CDR1 SGHVS, CDR2 FQNEAQ. Trimming took off 3 bases at V and 7 bases at J, with 7 bases between the two ends. The CDR3 length is 12 residues. The CDR3 spells CASSFPPQPQHF. DNA of the CDR3: TGTGCCAGCAGCTTCCCTCCCCAGCCCCAGCATTTT.

The chain employs TRBV30 and TRBJ2-1, with 8 bases fitting TRBD2. CDR3 size: 15 residues. Germline values: CDR1 GTSNPN, CDR2 SVGIG (reference sequence). V was clipped by 6 bases and J by 10 bases; unmatched bases: 17. Written as DNA, the CDR3 is TGTGCCTGCCGGGGTCGGGGGGGGAGGGGCTGGGAGCAGTTCTTC. It translates to CACRGRGGRGWEQFF.

The chain couples TRBV4-3 to TRBJ2-4; 11 nucleotides align to TRBD2. The CDR3 totals 16 residues. Germline V gives CDR1 LGHNA, CDR2 YSLEER. After removal of 0 bases from V and 5 bases from J, the junction contained 3 bases not matched to a gene. The CDR3 is CASSQDTSGRENIQYF. The CDR3 DNA reads as TGCGCCAGCAGCCAAGATACTAGCGGGAGAGAAAACATTCAGTACTTC.

The table lists this clonotype with many counts. V usage is TRBV12-3 or TRBV12-4 and J usage is TRBJ2-2; possible D gene TRBD2, 5 bases. Trimming took 6 bases from V and 4 from J, leaving 18 bases between them. The CDR3 runs 16 residues. The CDR3 sequence: CASSPRMSEATGELFF. The CDR3 DNA reads TGTGCCAGCAGCCCAAGAATGTCGGAGGCCACCGGGGAGCTGTTTTTT.